These 23 T cell receptor beta chains were sequenced from one sample in a study of T cell repertoires in cytomegalovirus infection. These receptors' antigens are unknown. From the reads, TCRdb called clonotypes with MiXCR, one entry per CDR3 protein. The sample lists 90,000 to 130,000 distinct CDR3 sequences, roughly a tenth occurring once. Sequencing was done on a sample of PBMCs, sequenced either directly or after in vitro stimulation (not recorded which). These TCRs come from a human donor in good health (CMV status not recorded). Some clones in this sample may be carry-over from other donors' samples.

This clonotype was found many times. The chain carries TRBV6-6 and TRBJ1-2, with 7 bases aligning to TRBD1. J was trimmed by 8 bases and V by 8 bases; bases with no gene match: 14. This CDR3 spans 14 amino acids. Germline V gene sequence: CDR1 MNHNY, CDR2 SVGAGI (reference sequence). The CDR3 loop is CASLIGGGGRGYTF. The CDR3 nucleotides are TGTGCCAGCTTGATTGGAGGGGGCGGTAGGGGCTACACCTTC.

This clonotype was counted at least ten times. V and J are TRBV20-1 and TRBJ1-5, with 7 bases that match TRBD1. Germline CDR1 DFQATT, CDR2 SNEGSKA (reference sequence). The junction had 4 bases not matched to a gene; V was cut back by 6 bases and J by 2 bases. CDR3 length: 13 residues. The CDR3 region is CSARGQGNQPQHF. In DNA, the CDR3 is TGCAGTGCCCGTGGACAGGGCAATCAGCCCCAGCATTTT.

This clonotype was seen many times. V usage is TRBV7-2 and J usage is TRBJ1-5, with D perhaps matching TRBD1 (6 bases). Trimming shortened V by 2 bases and J by 1 base, and 21 bases separated the two germline ends. The germline V gene has CDR1 SGHTA and CDR2 FQGNSA. The CDR3 totals 19 residues. The CDR3 loop reads CASSLRLTGMGMSNQPQHF. In nucleotides, the CDR3 is TGTGCCAGCAGCTTACGCCTTACAGGGATGGGTATGAGCAATCAGCCCCAGCATTTT. Full variable domain (missing parts from reference TRBV7-2 and TRBJ1-5): GAGVSQSPSNKVTEKGKDVELRCDPISGHTALYWYRQSLGQGLEFLIYFQGNSAPDKSGLPSDRFSAERTGGSVSTLTIQRTQQEDSAVYLCASSLRLTGMGMSNQPQHFGDGTRLSIL.

This clonotype occurred many times. The chain is built from TRBV6-5 and TRBJ2-2, with D maybe TRBD1 (8 bases). Germline CDR1 MNHEY, CDR2 SVGAGI. The CDR3 sequence is 17 residues long. The V end lost 2 bases, the J end lost 4 bases, and 17 bases lay between the germline ends. The CDR3 coding sequence is TGTGCCAGCAGTTACACGACAGGGGAGGGGGTCACCGGGGAGCTGTTTTTT. Residues: CASSYTTGEGVTGELFF.

The chain couples TRBV5-6 to TRBJ2-7; D is ambiguous. V lost 2 bases to trimming and J lost 3 bases, with 6 bases between them. The CDR3 has 12 amino acids. Germline V lookup: CDR1 SGHDT, CDR2 YYEEEE. The DNA of the CDR3 is TGTGCCAGCAGCTTTCTCGGCTACGAGCAGTACGTC. Its protein product is CASSFLGYEQYV.

This clonotype was seen repeatedly, ten times or more. V gene TRBV7-6 combines with J gene TRBJ1-1; the match to TRBD1 covers 12 bases. J was trimmed by 7 bases and V by 5 bases; bases with no gene match: 20. There are 19 residues in the CDR3. CDR1 SGHVS and CDR2 FNYEAQ come from the germline V gene. The CDR3 DNA sequence: TGTGCCAGCAGCGTCCCTGAATCCGGGACAGGGGGCCACCCCTATGAAGCTTTCTTT. Translation gives CASSVPESGTGGHPYEAFF. Full variable domain (remainder filled in from reference TRBV7-6 and TRBJ1-1): GAGVSQSPRYKVTKRGQDVALRCDPISGHVSLYWYRQALGQGPEFLTYFNYEAQQDKSGLPNDRFSAERPEGSISTLTIQRTEQRDSAMYRCASSVPESGTGGHPYEAFFGQGTRLTVV.

The genes are TRBV14 and TRBJ2-1; 12 bases map to TRBD2. Germline CDR1 SGHDN, CDR2 FVKESK. J lost 9 bases, V lost 1 base, and 4 bases had no gene match. This CDR3 spans 15 amino acids. The CDR3 protein is CASSQGLAGVSEQFF. CDR3 DNA sequence: TGTGCCAGCAGCCAAGGACTAGCGGGAGTATCTGAGCAGTTCTTC.

At least ten counts were recorded for this clonotype. The chain joins TRBV7-2 to TRBJ2-7; maybe TRBD2 (5 bases). The CDR3 is 15 amino acids. With 2 bases removed from V and 7 bases from J, the gap between germline ends came to 18 bases. Germline V gives CDR1 SGHTA, CDR2 FQGNSA. CDR3 sequence: CASSLSLKYSGEQYF. CDR3 sequence (DNA): TGTGCCAGCAGCTTAAGCCTTAAGTACTCGGGGGAGCAGTACTTC.

This chain links TRBV4-1 with TRBJ2-3; tentatively, D is TRBD1 or TRBD2 (5 bases each). The CDR3 sequence is 14 residues long. The V and J ends lost 1 base and 6 bases respectively, with 11 bases between them. CDR1 and CDR2 (germline): MGHRA, YSYEKL. CDR3 region: CASSQGDPYDTQYF. The CDR3, as DNA: TGCGCCAGCAGCCAAGGGGACCCCTACGATACGCAGTATTTT.

There are a few counts of this clonotype. The chain uses TRBV7-2 and TRBJ1-4; the D gene is possibly TRBD1 (5 bases). Trimming took off 2 bases at V and 7 bases at J, with 8 bases between the two ends. The germline gives CDR1 SGHTA, CDR2 FQGNSA. The CDR3 contains 13 residues. The CDR3 region has the DNA TGTGCCAGCAGCTTATGGGGACGTGAAAAACTGTTTTTT. It specifies CASSLWGREKLFF.

This clonotype was detected ten times or more. The gene calls are TRBV12-3 or TRBV12-4 and TRBJ2-5; 14 nucleotides line up with TRBD2. This CDR3 has 15 residues. J gave up 5 bases and V 7 bases, and 6 bases lay outside the gene matches. The CDR3 nucleotides read TGTGCCAGCAAGGGACTAGCGGGAGCCAGGGAGACCCAGTACTTC. Translated: CASKGLAGARETQYF.

In this sample, this clonotype turned up many times. V is TRBV9 and J is TRBJ2-1; D is possibly TRBD2 (6 bases). Germline CDR1 SGDLS, CDR2 YYNGEE. The ends were cut back, 0 bases at V and 4 bases at J, with 8 bases in the middle. The CDR3 runs to 14 residues. The CDR3 nucleotides read TGTGCCAGCAGCGTAGTGGCGGGGTACAATGAGCAGTTCTTC. As protein: CASSVVAGYNEQFF.

This clonotype has a handful of counts. Written as DNA, the CDR3 is TGTGCCAGCAGCGCCGGGACTAGCGGGAGGAACACAGATACGCAGTATTTT. Translated, it gives CASSAGTSGRNTDTQYF. The chain employs TRBV5-4 and TRBJ2-3; the match to TRBD2 covers 15 bases. The V and J ends lost 4 bases and 2 bases, in that order; junction bases with no gene match: 5. This CDR3 has 17 residues. Germline V CDR1 and CDR2: SGHNT, YYREEE (reference sequence).

This clonotype has a count of ten or more. The chain links TRBV5-6 to TRBJ1-5; D gene uncertain. CDR1 SGHDT and CDR2 YYEEEE come from the germline V gene. The CDR3 spans 17 residues. Trimming took off 0 bases at V and 0 bases at J, with 13 bases between the two ends. The CDR3 protein is CASSLGGFINSNQPQHF. CDR3 bases: TGTGCCAGCAGCTTGGGCGGTTTTATTAATAGCAATCAGCCCCAGCATTTT.

There are a few counts of this clonotype. This chain links TRBV20-1 with TRBJ1-2, with 7 positions matching TRBD1. The V and J ends lost 2 bases and 8 bases, in that order; junction bases with no gene match: 8. This CDR3 has 13 residues. CDR1 DFQATT and CDR2 SNEGSKA come from the germline V gene (reference sequence). CDR3 amino acids: CSARHSGTEGYTF. In nucleotides, the CDR3 is TGCAGTGCTAGACACTCCGGGACAGAAGGCTACACCTTC.

The chain has TRBV24-1 and TRBJ1-5, with 7 bases aligning to TRBD1. This CDR3 is 14 amino acids long. After removal of 3 bases from V and 4 bases from J, the junction contained 2 bases not matched to a gene. Germline CDR1 reads KGHDR; CDR2 reads SFDVKD. CDR3 in amino acids: CATSDPTGNQPQHF. CDR3 sequence (DNA): TGTGCCACCAGTGATCCGACAGGGAATCAGCCCCAGCATTTT.

V usage is TRBV20-1 and J usage is TRBJ2-3, with a weak D call TRBD1 (6 bases). The V gene lost 5 bases and the J gene lost 9 bases, with 15 bases spanning the gap. CDR1 and CDR2 (germline): DFQATT, SNEGSKA (reference sequence). The CDR3 sequence is 12 residues long. The CDR3 sequence: CSALTGFGTQYF. DNA for the CDR3: TGCAGTGCTTTGACAGGATTCGGAACGCAGTATTTT.

Many counts were recorded for this clonotype. The V gene is TRBV7-8, the J gene TRBJ1-2, with D perhaps matching TRBD1 (5 bases). The CDR3 consists of 16 residues. Looked up from germline, CDR1 is SGHVS and CDR2 is FQNEAQ. Trimming took 7 bases from V and 0 from J, leaving 18 bases between them. The CDR3 reads CASTSETEITNYGYTF. CDR3 nucleotides: TGTGCCAGCACCTCGGAGACAGAAATTACTAACTATGGCTACACCTTC.

CDR3 residues: CASSQYRGPETEAFF. The CDR3 DNA is TGTGCCAGCAGCCAATACAGGGGGCCTGAGACTGAAGCTTTCTTT. The rearrangement joins TRBV5-4 to TRBJ1-1; TRBD1 matches 9 bases. This CDR3 is 15 amino acids long. Trimming at V came to 4 bases and at J to 5 bases, leaving 9 bases not matched to a gene. Germline CDR1 and CDR2: SGHNT and YYREEE (reference sequence). Supplemented by reference TRBV5-4 and TRBJ1-1, the full variable domain reads ETGVTQSPTHLIKTRGQQVTLRCSSQSGHNTVSWYQQALGQGPQFIFQYYREEENGRGNFPPRFSGLQFPNYSSELNVNALELDDSALYLCASSQYRGPETEAFFGQGTRLTVV.

This clonotype was counted a few times. V gene TRBV5-1 combines with J gene TRBJ2-3; no definite D call. The CDR3 has 13 residues. V was trimmed by 1 base and J by 4 bases, leaving 7 bases between them. CDR1 is SGHRS, CDR2 YFSETQ, per germline. The CDR3 DNA follows: TGCGCCAGCAGCTTGCACCTATCAGATACGCAGTATTTT. This encodes CASSLHLSDTQYF.

V is TRBV5-6 and J is TRBJ2-1, with 9 bases aligning to TRBD2. The V segment lost 4 bases and the J segment 4 bases; nucleotides outside the gene matches: 6. Germline CDR1 reads SGHDT; CDR2 reads YYEEEE. The CDR3 consists of 15 residues. CDR3 protein: CASSDSGRSYNEQFF. DNA for the CDR3: TGTGCCAGCAGCGATAGCGGGAGATCTTACAATGAGCAGTTCTTC.

This clonotype was detected many times. The rearrangement uses TRBV6-5 and TRBJ2-5, with 8 bases fitting TRBD1. V lost 0 bases to trimming and J lost 5 bases; unmatched junction nucleotides: 5. Germline lookup yields CDR1 MNHEY and CDR2 SVGAGI. The CDR3 sequence is 15 residues long. CDR3 amino acids: CASSYSGQGWETQYF. In DNA, the CDR3 is TGTGCCAGCAGTTACTCCGGACAGGGTTGGGAGACCCAGTACTTC.

V usage is TRBV28 and J usage is TRBJ2-1, with 7 bases lining up with TRBD1. V dropped 3 bases and J dropped 9; count of bases not matched to a gene: 8. The CDR3 totals 14 residues. Germline loops: CDR1 MDHEN, CDR2 SYDVKM. The CDR3 spells CASSFRQGVGEQFF. The CDR3 DNA follows: TGTGCCAGCAGTTTCAGACAGGGAGTAGGTGAGCAGTTCTTC. The full variable domain, its missing parts supplied by reference TRBV28 and TRBJ2-1, is DVKVTQSSRYLVKRTGEKVFLECVQDMDHENMFWYRQDPGLGLRLIYFSYDVKMKEKGDIPEGYSVSREKKERFSLILESASTNQTSMYLCASSFRQGVGEQFFGPGTRLTVL.